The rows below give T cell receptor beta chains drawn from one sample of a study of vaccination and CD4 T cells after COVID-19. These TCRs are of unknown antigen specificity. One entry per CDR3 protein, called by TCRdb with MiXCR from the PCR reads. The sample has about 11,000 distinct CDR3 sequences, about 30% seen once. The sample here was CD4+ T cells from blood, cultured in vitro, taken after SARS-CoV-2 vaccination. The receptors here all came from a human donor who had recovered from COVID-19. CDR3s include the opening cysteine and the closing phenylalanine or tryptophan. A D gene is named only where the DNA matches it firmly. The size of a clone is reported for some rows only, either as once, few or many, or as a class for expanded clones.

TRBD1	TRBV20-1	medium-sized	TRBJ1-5	CSARRQGGGQPQHF	TGCAGTGCTAGACGACAGGGAGGTGGTCAGCCCCAGCATTTT
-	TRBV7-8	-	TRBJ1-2	CASSLGRNYGYTF	TGTGCCAGCAGCTTAGGGCGGAACTATGGCTACACCTTC
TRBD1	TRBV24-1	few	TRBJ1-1	CATSDLLTGADRMNTEAFF	TGTGCCACCAGTGATTTGCTTACTGGGGCGGACAGGATGAACACTGAAGCTTTCTTT
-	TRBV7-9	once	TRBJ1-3	CASSLRGSGNTIYF	TGTGCCAGCAGCTTAAGGGGGTCTGGAAACACCATATATTTT
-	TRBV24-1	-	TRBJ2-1	CATSDSPPWGNEQFF	TGTGCCACCAGTGATTCACCGCCGTGGGGCAATGAGCAGTTCTTC
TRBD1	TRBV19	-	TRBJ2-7	CASSRITGQISPYEQYF	TGTGCCAGTAGTAGGATCACGGGACAGATTTCCCCCTACGAGCAGTACTTC
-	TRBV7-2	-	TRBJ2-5	CASSLAARGSQETQYF	TGTGCCAGCAGCTTAGCAGCCCGGGGCTCCCAAGAGACCCAGTACTTC
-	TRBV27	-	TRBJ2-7	CASSTRTVSRSYEQYF	TGTGCCAGCAGTACCCGGACAGTCTCCCGCTCCTACGAGCAGTACTTC
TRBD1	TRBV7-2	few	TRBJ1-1	CASSFGQGFGNTEAFF	TGTGCCAGCAGCTTCGGACAGGGGTTCGGGAACACTGAAGCTTTCTTT
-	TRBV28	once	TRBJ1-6	CASIFGQSNSLLHF	TGTGCCAGCATCTTCGGACAGAGCAATTCACTCCTCCACTTT
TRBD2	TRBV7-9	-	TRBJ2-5	CASSFVAGGRETQYF	TGTGCCAGCAGCTTTGTAGCGGGAGGACGGGAGACCCAGTACTTC
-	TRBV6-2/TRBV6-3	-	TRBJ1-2	CAGHNRTNYGYTF	TGTGCCGGCCACAATCGCACTAACTATGGCTACACCTTC
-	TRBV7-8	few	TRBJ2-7	CASSLETGSSYEQYF	TGTGCCAGCAGCTTAGAGACAGGAAGCTCCTACGAGCAGTACTTC
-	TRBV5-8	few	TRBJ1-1	CASSLGLTEAFF	TGTGCCAGCAGCTTAGGACTTACTGAAGCTTTCTTT
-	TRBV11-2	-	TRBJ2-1	CASSQGASGVLHEQFF	TGTGCCAGCAGCCAGGGGGCTAGCGGGGTGCTGCACGAGCAGTTCTTC
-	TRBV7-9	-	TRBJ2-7	CASSPGGRYEQYF	TGTGCCAGCAGCCCCGGGGGGCGATACGAGCAGTACTTC
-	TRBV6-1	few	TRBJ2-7	CASSAGDRRHEQYF	TGTGCCAGCAGTGCCGGCGACAGGCGTCACGAGCAGTACTTC
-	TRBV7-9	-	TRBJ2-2	CASSLWTLRAGRRNTGELFF	TGTGCCAGCAGCTTATGGACCTTGAGGGCAGGGAGACGGAACACCGGGGAGCTGTTTTTT
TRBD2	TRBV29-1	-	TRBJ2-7	CSISASGRPYEQYF	TGCAGTATCTCGGCTAGCGGGAGACCCTACGAGCAGTACTTC
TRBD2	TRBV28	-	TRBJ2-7	CASSLSGRAAVREQYF	TGTGCCAGCAGTTTAAGCGGGAGGGCCGCCGTTCGCGAGCAGTACTTC
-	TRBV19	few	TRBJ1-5	CAAKVVSHSNQPQHF	TGTGCTGCAAAGGTCGTCAGCCATAGCAATCAGCCCCAGCATTTT
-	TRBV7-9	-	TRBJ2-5	CASSNGLIETQYF	TGCGCCAGCAGCAACGGCCTAATAGAGACCCAGTACTTC
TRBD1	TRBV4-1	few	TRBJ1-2	CASSQGDRGRGYTF	TGCGCCAGCAGCCAAGGCGACAGGGGTCGGGGCTACACCTTC
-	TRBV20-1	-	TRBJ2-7	CSATERPYAYEQYF	TGCAGTGCTACGGAGAGGCCTTACGCCTACGAGCAGTACTTC
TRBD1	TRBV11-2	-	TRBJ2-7	CASSFVGTGGEQYF	TGTGCCAGCAGCTTCGTTGGGACAGGGGGGGAGCAGTACTTC
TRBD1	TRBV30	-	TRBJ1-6	CAWSVLGQGGPPLHF	TGTGCCTGGAGTGTACTGGGACAGGGGGGCCCACCCCTCCACTTT
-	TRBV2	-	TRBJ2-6	CASTRTASGANVLTF	TGTGCCAGCACTAGGACAGCCTCTGGGGCCAACGTCCTGACTTTC
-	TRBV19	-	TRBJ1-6	CASQAGLRNSPLHF	TGTGCCAGTCAGGCAGGACTACGTAATTCACCCCTCCACTTT
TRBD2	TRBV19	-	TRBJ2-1	CASSETSGISGEQFF	TGTGCCAGTAGTGAGACTAGCGGGATATCGGGTGAGCAGTTCTTC